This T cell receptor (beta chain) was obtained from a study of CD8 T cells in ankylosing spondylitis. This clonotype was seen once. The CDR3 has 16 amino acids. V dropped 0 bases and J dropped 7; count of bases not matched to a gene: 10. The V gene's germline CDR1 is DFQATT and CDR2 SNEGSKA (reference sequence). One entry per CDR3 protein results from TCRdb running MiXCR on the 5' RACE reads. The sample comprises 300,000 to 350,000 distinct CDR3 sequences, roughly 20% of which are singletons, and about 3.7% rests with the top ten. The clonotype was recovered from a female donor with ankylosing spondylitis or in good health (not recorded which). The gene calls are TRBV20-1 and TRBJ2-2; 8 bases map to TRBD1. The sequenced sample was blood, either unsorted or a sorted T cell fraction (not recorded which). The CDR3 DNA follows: TGCAGTGCTAGAGAGGGTCGACAGGGACAGGTCGGGGAGCTGTTTTTT. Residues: CSAREGRQGQVGELFF.